The rows below give T cell receptor beta chains drawn from one sample of a study of identical twins. In TCRdb, the 5' RACE reads were re-called with MiXCR into one record per CDR3 protein. The profile shows 1.5 million or so distinct CDR3 sequences, around 29% of them singletons. Material: cord blood. The receptors here all came from a newborn girl in good health. CDR3s include the opening cysteine and the closing phenylalanine or tryptophan. D genes are given only for firm matches. A clone size is listed for some rows: how often the clone was seen (once, few, many), or a class if it is expanded.

>.|TRBJ1-5|12|once|TRBV20-1
TGCAGTGCGCCTCAGGGCGCCCGGCCCCAGCATTTT
CSAPQGARPQHF
>TRBD1|TRBJ1-6|14|few|TRBV20-1
TGCAGTGCTAGGAGTAAGGGGGCGAATTCACCCCTCCACTTT
CSARSKGANSPLHF
>.|TRBJ2-3|12|.|TRBV7-2
TGTGCCAGCAGCTATACCGAAATTACGCAGTATTTT
CASSYTEITQYF
>.|TRBJ1-4|13|.|TRBV5-4
TGTGCCAGCAGCTTGGCTAATGATGAAAAACTGTTTTTT
CASSLANDEKLFF
>TRBD1|TRBJ2-7|17|few|TRBV3-1
TGTGCCAGCAGCCAAGGAATGAACAGGGGCCCCTCCTACGAGCAGTACTTC
CASSQGMNRGPSYEQYF
>TRBD1|TRBJ2-3|15|few|TRBV7-2
TGTGCCAGCAGCTCCGGACAGGGGAGGAAGGATACGCAGTATTTT
CASSSGQGRKDTQYF
>.|TRBJ2-3|17|few|TRBV14
TGTGCCAGCAGCCAAGGGGCAGGGACGCTCCTCACAGATACGCAGTATTTT
CASSQGAGTLLTDTQYF
>.|TRBJ1-2|12|.|TRBV20-1
TGCAGTGCTAGACGAGGGGGAAAAGGCTACACCTTC
CSARRGGKGYTF
>TRBD1|TRBJ2-3|14|few|TRBV12-3/TRBV12-4
TGTGCCAGCAGTCGGGACAGGGACACAGATACGCAGTATTTT
CASSRDRDTDTQYF
>TRBD2|TRBJ2-7|14|few|TRBV11-1
TGTGCCAGCAGCTTCCCCCAACTAGCGCATGAGCAGTACTTC
CASSFPQLAHEQYF
>TRBD2|TRBJ2-1|16|.|TRBV10-3
TGTGCCATCAGTGAGTCGCAAACTAGCGGGAAGAATGAGCAGTTCTTC
CAISESQTSGKNEQFF
>.|TRBJ2-1|13|few|TRBV7-9
TGTGCCAGCAGCTTAAAAGGGTTCGCTGAGCAGTTCTTC
CASSLKGFAEQFF
>.|TRBJ1-3|12|.|TRBV7-2
TGTGCCAGCAGCTTAGAGGTGAACACCATATATTTT
CASSLEVNTIYF
>.|TRBJ2-1|14|.|TRBV3-1
TGTGCCAGCAGCCAATATGGGCTAGTCCATGAGCAGTTCTTC
CASSQYGLVHEQFF
>TRBD1|TRBJ1-2|13|.|TRBV6-1
TGTGCCAGCGCGGGACAGGCTCCCTATGGCTACACCTTC
CASAGQAPYGYTF
>TRBD2|TRBJ2-1|19|.|TRBV4-1
TGCGCCAGCAGCCAAGAGTCGTTTAGGTGGACTAGCGGGAAAGCTGAGCAGTTCTTC
CASSQESFRWTSGKAEQFF
>.|TRBJ2-3|16|few|TRBV20-1
TGCAGTGCTAGTCCTGCTGGGGGAGTTAGCACAGATACGCAGTATTTT
CSASPAGGVSTDTQYF
>.|TRBJ2-7|14|.|TRBV19
TGTGCCAGTAGTATCGGCATGGGAACCTACGAGCAGTACTTC
CASSIGMGTYEQYF
>.|TRBJ2-7|12|many|TRBV25-1
TGTGCCAGCAGTGACTTCTCCTACGAGCAGTACTTC
CASSDFSYEQYF
>.|TRBJ1-5|17|.|TRBV19
TGTGCCAGTAAAGTTCTGACCCAGGGCTATAGCAATCAGCCCCAGCATTTT
CASKVLTQGYSNQPQHF
>.|TRBJ2-3|15|.|TRBV20-1
TGCAGTGCTAGGGGTCGGCTTGGGGGTACAGATACGCAGTATTTT
CSARGRLGGTDTQYF
>.|TRBJ2-1|14|many|TRBV11-2
TGTGCCAGCAGCCAGCTCTCGGGCTACAATGAGCAGTTCTTC
CASSQLSGYNEQFF
>.|TRBJ1-1|14|.|TRBV27
TGTGCCAGCAGTTGGGACCGCGGTGTCGCTGAAGCTTTCTTT
CASSWDRGVAEAFF
>TRBD1|TRBJ1-1|13|few|TRBV6-6
TGTGCCAGCAGTCAGGGACAGGGGGTTGGAGCTTTCTTT
CASSQGQGVGAFF
>TRBD1|TRBJ1-5|14|.|TRBV7-2
TGTGCCGGCAGCGTCGGGACAGGCAATCAGCCCCAGCATTTT
CAGSVGTGNQPQHF
>TRBD1|TRBJ1-2|16|.|TRBV7-2
TGTGCCAGCAGCTTAGCTCTCAGGGGGTTTGGCTATGGCTACACCTTC
CASSLALRGFGYGYTF
>TRBD2|TRBJ2-7|16|.|TRBV9
TGTGCCAGCAGCCCCTCCAGCGGGGGACCCTACAATGAGCAGTACTTC
CASSPSSGGPYNEQYF
>.|TRBJ1-4|13|few|TRBV20-1
TGCAGTGCCCCCGGGACGGATAATGAAAAACTGTTTTTT
CSAPGTDNEKLFF
>.|TRBJ1-2|16|.|TRBV7-2
TGTGCCAGCAGCTTAGACTCTGGCAGGGCGGTCTATGGCTACACCTTC
CASSLDSGRAVYGYTF
>.|TRBJ1-1|14|few|TRBV29-1
TGCAGCGTTGAACTGCGGCCGAGGAACACTGAAGCTTTCTTT
CSVELRPRNTEAFF
>.|TRBJ1-5|15|.|TRBV20-1
TGCAGTGCTAAAGCCGGGGACATCGGCAAACAGCCCCAGCATTTT
CSAKAGDIGKQPQHF
>.|TRBJ1-2|14|.|TRBV10-3
TGTGCCATCAGTGCGCAGGGTAGAGGGTATGGCTACACCTTC
CAISAQGRGYGYTF